The 8 T cell receptor beta chains in this list originate from one sample, sequenced in a study of monozygotic twins with inflammatory bowel disease. TCRdb derives one entry per CDR3 protein from the 5' RACE reads, leaving out DNA. The sample includes approximately 390,000 distinct CDR3 sequences. Sequencing was done on a sample of blood. Receptors were obtained from a human donor with ulcerative colitis or Crohn's disease, or a healthy co-twin of an affected twin (not recorded which).

This rearrangement joins TRBV27 to TRBJ2-1. The CDR3 totals 13 residues. The germline V gene encodes CDR1 MNHEY and CDR2 SMNVEV (reference sequence). This CDR3 reads CASSYTPHNEQFF.

The V gene is TRBV7-2, the J gene TRBJ1-5; TCRdb outputs TRBD1, but without DNA this stays unchecked. The CDR3 is 13 amino acids. The V gene's germline CDR1 is SGHTA and CDR2 FQGNSA. CDR3 in amino acids: CASSLNRGQPQHF.

The chain is built from TRBV4-1 and TRBJ2-1; absent DNA, TCRdb's TRBD1 call cannot be checked. Germline CDR1 MGHRA, CDR2 YSYEKL. The CDR3 loop spans 15 amino acids. This chain's CDR3 is CASDPGTGSYNEQFF.

The rearrangement uses TRBV7-2 and TRBJ1-2; TCRdb gives TRBD1 as the D gene, but with no DNA this cannot be confirmed. The CDR3 covers 15 residues. Germline values: CDR1 SGHTA, CDR2 FQGNSA. The CDR3 spells CASSLLGQVGYGYTF.

J is TRBJ2-1 and V is TRBV30; the D gene TCRdb calls, TRBD2, cannot be checked with no DNA. CDR1 is GTSNPN and CDR2 is SVGIG in the germline V gene (reference sequence). The CDR3 extends over 15 amino acids. CDR3 residues: CAWSGLATTYNEQFF.

The J gene is TRBJ2-3, the V gene TRBV20-1; checking the TCRdb D call of TRBD2 is not possible without DNA. CDR1 is DFQATT and CDR2 is SNEGSKA in the germline V gene (reference sequence). This CDR3 has 17 amino acids. CDR3 amino acids: CSARDLLAGGPIDTQYF.

The chain carries TRBV15 and TRBJ1-1; TCRdb calls TRBD1, which cannot be checked without DNA. This CDR3 has 16 amino acids. Germline values: CDR1 LNHNV, CDR2 YYDKDF (reference sequence). The chain's CDR3 is CATSRDPGQMNTEAFF.

The chain carries TRBV19 and TRBJ1-6; TCRdb calls TRBD1, which cannot be checked without DNA. The length of the CDR3 is 15 residues. The germline CDR1 and CDR2 sequences are LNHDA and SQIVND (reference sequence). CDR3 protein: CASSYTGEGNSPLHF.